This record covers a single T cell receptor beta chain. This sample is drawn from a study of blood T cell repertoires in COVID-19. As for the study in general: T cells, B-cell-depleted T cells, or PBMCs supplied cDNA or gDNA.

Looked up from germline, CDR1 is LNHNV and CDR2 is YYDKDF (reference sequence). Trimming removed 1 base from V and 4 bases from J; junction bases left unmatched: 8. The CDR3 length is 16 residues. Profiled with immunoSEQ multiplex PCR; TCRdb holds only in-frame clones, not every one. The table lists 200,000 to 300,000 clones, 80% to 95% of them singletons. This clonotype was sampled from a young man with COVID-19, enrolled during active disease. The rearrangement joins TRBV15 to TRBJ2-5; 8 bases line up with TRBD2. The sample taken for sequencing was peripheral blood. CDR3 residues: CATSRARGGLRETQYF. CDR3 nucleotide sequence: TGTGCCACCAGCAGAGCTCGGGGGGGCCTGCGAGAGACCCAGTACTTC.